Presented here are 27 T cell receptor beta chains from one specimen sequenced in a study of spatial heterogeneity in lung cancer. TCRdb re-called the 5' RACE reads with MiXCR, one entry per CDR3 protein. The sample lists about 60,000 distinct CDR3 sequences; around 8.4% were seen once. Time point: sample taken at primary tumor resection. No cells were sorted before sequencing. The whole RNA sequenced was extracted from tumor, nontumor lung or frozen PBMC. The material sequenced was PBMCs, taken at surgery. The receptors were gathered from a female donor with early-stage non-small cell lung cancer.

Only a few counts were recorded for this clonotype. The V gene is TRBV12-3 or TRBV12-4, the J gene TRBJ2-2, with TRBD2 matching over 16 bases. This CDR3 has 19 amino acids. Trimming cost V 5 bases and J 2 bases; bases outside gene matches: 8. CDR3 sequence: CASSVGTSGRAVNTGELFF. As DNA, the CDR3 is TGTGCCAGCAGTGTTGGGACTAGCGGGAGGGCGGTTAACACCGGGGAGCTGTTTTTT.

This clonotype has more than one count but fewer than ten. The rearrangement joins TRBV27 to TRBJ1-3; 9 positions match TRBD1. Germline CDR1 MNHEY, CDR2 SMNVEV (reference sequence). The CDR3 contains 14 residues. J lost 5 bases, V lost 4 bases, and 3 bases had no gene match. CDR3 in DNA: TGTGCCAGCAGTTCCGGGACAGGGAGAAACACCATATATTTT. It codes for CASSSGTGRNTIYF.

This clonotype was detected only a few times. This chain uses TRBV11-2 with TRBJ1-3; 9 bases map to TRBD1. Germline lookup yields CDR1 SGHAT and CDR2 FQNNGV. The length of the CDR3 is 15 residues. Unmatched junction bases numbered 1, after V lost 0 bases and J lost 4 bases. The CDR3 sequence: CASSLDGTGGNTIYF. The CDR3 DNA is TGTGCCAGCAGCTTAGACGGGACAGGGGGAAACACCATATATTTT. Supplemented by reference TRBV11-2 and TRBJ1-3, the full variable domain reads EAGVAQSPRYKIIEKRQSVAFWCNPISGHATLYWYQQILGQGPKLLIQFQNNGVVDDSQLPKDRFSAERLKGVDSTLKIQPAKLEDSAVYLCASSLDGTGGNTIYFGEGSWLTVV.

V gene TRBV3-1 combines with J gene TRBJ2-3; 8 nucleotides agree with TRBD2. Germline assignment: CDR1 LGHDT and CDR2 YNNKEL (reference sequence). This CDR3 contains 16 residues. The J segment lost 0 bases and the V segment lost 5 bases, leaving 7 bases of the junction unmatched. The CDR3: CASSSWAGGSTDTQYF. The CDR3 coding sequence is TGTGCCAGCAGCTCCTGGGCGGGGGGAAGCACAGATACGCAGTATTTT.

This clonotype was detected ten times or more. A read error may produce the germline difference seen at one junction end. V and J are TRBV12-5 and TRBJ1-1; D is perhaps TRBD1 (5 bases). There are 16 residues in the CDR3. In germline, CDR1 is LGHNT, CDR2 FRNRAP. CDR3 protein: CASGESPGLGNSEAFF. The CDR3 region has the DNA TGTGCTAGTGGTGAATCACCGGGACTAGGGAACTCTGAAGCTTTCTTT.

In its sample, this clonotype was seen a few times. V usage is TRBV6-2 or TRBV6-3 and J usage is TRBJ1-2, with D possibly TRBD1 on 5 matching bases. CDR3 length equals 13 residues. Trimming took 8 bases from V and 4 from J, leaving 14 bases between them. Germline V CDR1 and CDR2: MNHEY, SVGEGT. Written as DNA, the CDR3 is TGTGCCAGCCGACCGGGGCCGCCCTATGGCTACACCTTC. As protein: CASRPGPPYGYTF.

This clonotype turned up a few times. This chain links TRBV9 with TRBJ1-4; tentatively, D is TRBD1 (5 bases). V shed 5 bases and J shed 1 base, with 9 bases lying between them. CDR1 SGDLS and CDR2 YYNGEE come from the germline V gene. This CDR3 contains 14 residues. DNA for the CDR3: TGTGCCAGCAGTTGGGGCAAAACTAATGAAAAACTGTTTTTT. Protein sequence: CASSWGKTNEKLFF.

This clonotype was seen repeatedly, ten times or more. This sequence joins TRBV5-1 and TRBJ2-5; D may be TRBD1 or TRBD2 (5 bases each). The CDR3 has 18 amino acids. V was cut by 4 bases and J by 2 bases, with 24 bases left in between. CDR1 and CDR2 (germline): SGHRS, YFSETQ. The CDR3 protein is CASSVGTWGRSEQETQYF. CDR3 sequence (DNA): TGCGCCAGCAGCGTGGGGACGTGGGGTCGGTCGGAGCAAGAGACCCAGTACTTC.

The rearrangement joins TRBV6-1 to TRBJ2-3; 8 bases are shared with TRBD1. CDR3 size: 18 residues. The germline CDR1 and CDR2 sequences are MNHNS and SASEGT. V dropped 3 bases and J dropped 4; count of bases not matched to a gene: 15. As DNA, the CDR3 is TGTGCCAGCAGTGACATCCCGGCAGGGGGCGCGTGGGCAGATACGCAGTATTTT. It codes for CASSDIPAGGAWADTQYF.

This clonotype was picked up many times. V and J are TRBV4-2 and TRBJ1-5; 8 nucleotides line up with TRBD1. J was trimmed by 5 bases and V by 4 bases; bases with no gene match: 7. Germline values: CDR1 LGHNA, CDR2 YNFKEQ. The CDR3 has 15 amino acids. The CDR3 nucleotides read TGTGCCAGCAGCCCGGGACAGGAAAGTTATCAGCCCCAGCATTTT. Its translation: CASSPGQESYQPQHF.

This rearrangement joins TRBV7-2 to TRBJ2-2, with D hard to call. The CDR3 runs 13 residues. V lost 0 bases, J lost 8 bases, and 7 bases lay in between. The germline gives CDR1 SGHTA, CDR2 FQGNSA. CDR3 bases: TGTGCCAGCAGCTTAGCAGACGCGGGGGAGCTGTTTTTT. Residues: CASSLADAGELFF.

This clonotype was seen repeatedly, ten times or more. The V gene is TRBV5-8, the J gene TRBJ2-7; D not certain. The CDR3 has 15 amino acids. The ends were cut back, 1 base at V and 3 bases at J, with 14 bases in the middle. The germline CDR1 and CDR2 sequences are SGHTS and YDEGEE. DNA of the CDR3: TGTGCCAGCAGCTTGTGGCAGGAAAATAACTACGAGCAGTACGTC. This codes for CASSLWQENNYEQYV.

This clonotype was seen more than once but under ten times. J is TRBJ2-1 and V is TRBV12-3 or TRBV12-4, with 13 bases that match TRBD2. V was pared by 6 bases and J by 8 bases, with 7 bases of the junction left unmatched. The CDR3 is 15 residues long. The CDR3 loop reads CASSQLAGGSDEQFF. In nucleotides, the CDR3 is TGTGCCAGCAGCCAACTAGCGGGAGGGTCCGATGAGCAGTTCTTC.

This clonotype came up many times. The chain links TRBV3-1 to TRBJ2-3; D not certain. The length of the CDR3 is 12 residues. The germline V gene has CDR1 LGHDT and CDR2 YNNKEL (reference sequence). The germline V and J ends were trimmed by 3 bases and 3 bases, with 4 bases remaining between them. CDR3 bases: TGTGCCAGCAGCCATGAGACAGATACGCAGTATTTT. This sequence encodes CASSHETDTQYF.

This clonotype has only a few counts. This chain uses TRBV7-6 with TRBJ2-3; D is perhaps TRBD2 (6 bases). Trimming pared 5 bases from V and 4 bases from J, leaving 16 bases between. The germline gives CDR1 SGHVS, CDR2 FNYEAQ. The CDR3 runs 15 residues. The CDR3 is CASSPRASVADTQYF. CDR3 DNA: TGTGCCAGCAGCCCTAGGGCTAGCGTCGCAGATACGCAGTATTTT.

The chain combines TRBV6-6 with TRBJ1-1, with a weak D call TRBD1 (5 bases). The CDR3 consists of 12 residues. The germline V and J ends were trimmed by 0 bases and 7 bases, with 6 bases remaining between them. The germline V gene has CDR1 MNHNY and CDR2 SVGAGI (reference sequence). DNA for the CDR3: TGTGCCAGCAGTTACTCGGGGGTTGAAGCTTTCTTT. Its protein is CASSYSGVEAFF.

CDR3 DNA: TGTGCCAGCAGCGTAGCAAGCGGGAGTAGCACAGATACGCAGTATTTT. Translated, it gives CASSVASGSSTDTQYF. This rearrangement joins TRBV9 to TRBJ2-3, with 8 nucleotides matching TRBD2. Germline V lookup: CDR1 SGDLS, CDR2 YYNGEE. The CDR3 extends over 16 amino acids. J gave up 0 bases and V 0 bases, and 3 bases lay outside the gene matches.

The CDR3 DNA follows: TGTGCCAGCTCACCAGAAGGAGAAGGGGGAGAGACCCAGTACTTC. The encoded protein is CASSPEGEGGETQYF. The rearrangement uses TRBV18 and TRBJ2-5; D might be TRBD1 (6 bases). The CDR3 runs to 15 residues. Deletions cut 2 bases from V and 4 bases from J, with 14 bases between. CDR1 is KGHSH, CDR2 LQKENI, per germline. The full variable domain, its missing parts supplied by reference TRBV18 and TRBJ2-5, is NAGVMQNPRHLVRRRGQEARLRCSPMKGHSHVYWYRQLPEEGLKFMVYLQKENIIDESGMPKERFSAEFPKEGPSILRIQQVVRGDSAAYFCASSPEGEGGETQYFGPGTRLLVL.

This clonotype was seen a few times. The V and J genes are TRBV7-2 and TRBJ2-2; 9 nucleotides line up with TRBD1. The germline gives CDR1 SGHTA, CDR2 FQGNSA. This CDR3 is built from 16 residues. Trimming took 2 bases from V and 0 from J; bases not matched to a gene: 1. As DNA, the CDR3 is TGTGCCAGCAGCTTATGGGACAGGGCGAACACCGGGGAGCTGTTTTTT. Encoded protein: CASSLWDRANTGELFF. Based on the CDR3 plus reference TRBV7-2 and TRBJ2-2, the full variable domain is GAGVSQSPSNKVTEKGKDVELRCDPISGHTALYWYRQSLGQGLEFLIYFQGNSAPDKSGLPSDRFSAERTGGSVSTLTIQRTQQEDSAVYLCASSLWDRANTGELFFGEGSRLTVL.

Ten or more counts support this clonotype. J is TRBJ1-1 and V is TRBV7-9; D unclear. Germline CDR1 reads SEHNR; CDR2 reads FQNEAQ (reference sequence). V lost 2 bases and J lost 0, with 4 bases in between. The CDR3 has 13 residues. CDR3 loop: CASSLNVNTEAFF. CDR3 nucleotide sequence: TGTGCCAGCAGCTTAAACGTGAACACTGAAGCTTTCTTT.

The table lists this clonotype with a few counts. This sequence joins TRBV29-1 and TRBJ1-4, with D possibly matching TRBD1 (5 bases). Trimming stripped 1 base from V and 7 bases from J, with 10 bases between. The CDR3 sequence is 13 residues long. Germline-derived CDR1 and CDR2 are SQVTM and ANQGSEA. The CDR3 nucleotides are TGCAGCGTTGAAGTAGGGGTGGGTGAAAAACTGTTTTTT. As protein: CSVEVGVGEKLFF.

The chain uses TRBV20-1 and TRBJ2-1, with D possibly matching TRBD2 (6 bases). In germline, CDR1 is DFQATT, CDR2 SNEGSKA (reference sequence). The V end was cut by 3 bases, the J end by 7 bases, with 13 bases between. This CDR3 region has 13 residues. This CDR3 reads CSASAGPGNEQFF. CDR3 nucleotide sequence: TGCAGTGCTAGCGCGGGACCTGGGAATGAGCAGTTCTTC.

Many counts were recorded for this clonotype. V is TRBV20-1 and J is TRBJ2-6, with D tentatively TRBD1 or TRBD2 (5 bases each). The CDR3 runs 18 residues. The V end lost 3 bases, the J end lost 0 bases, and 18 bases lay between the germline ends. In germline, CDR1 is DFQATT, CDR2 SNEGSKA (reference sequence). The CDR3 DNA reads as TGCAGTGCTAGCGGACGGCACCGAGGGGCCTCTGGGGCCAACGTCCTGACTTTC. Protein sequence: CSASGRHRGASGANVLTF.

This clonotype was counted only a few times. This rearrangement joins TRBV7-9 to TRBJ1-5, with D possibly matching TRBD1 (6 bases). Germline CDR1 and CDR2: SEHNR and FQNEAQ (reference sequence). The CDR3 is 15 amino acids. Trimming left V 0 bases short and J 6 bases short, with 12 bases between. CDR3 loop: CASSLAGQLGQPQHF. CDR3 sequence (DNA): TGTGCCAGCAGCTTAGCGGGACAACTTGGTCAGCCCCAGCATTTT.

In this sample, this clonotype turned up many times. The chain uses TRBV6-5 and TRBJ2-3, with 11 bases aligning to TRBD2. V lost 2 bases to trimming and J lost 6 bases; unmatched junction nucleotides: 1. Germline CDR1 and CDR2: MNHEY and SVGAGI. This CDR3 is 14 amino acids long. The CDR3 DNA is TGTGCCAGCAGTTACCGGACTAGCGGGGATACGCAGTATTTT. This codes for CASSYRTSGDTQYF.

This clonotype showed up many times. V is TRBV2 and J is TRBJ2-3; the match to TRBD1 covers 8 bases. Germline values: CDR1 SNHLY, CDR2 FYNNEI. Germline trimming cut 4 bases from V and 4 bases from J; bases unmatched to any gene: 4. The CDR3 runs to 14 residues. The CDR3 DNA sequence: TGTGCCAGCAGTGGGGCCAGGGGGCCAGATACGCAGTATTTT. It yields the protein CASSGARGPDTQYF. The complete variable domain, with remaining parts taken from reference TRBV2 and TRBJ2-3, reads EPEVTQTPSHQVTQMGQEVILRCVPISNHLYFYWYRQILGQKVEFLVSFYNNEISEKSEIFDDQFSVERPDGSNFTLKIRSTKLEDSAMYFCASSGARGPDTQYFGPGTRLTVL.

V is TRBV24-1 and J is TRBJ2-1; weak D call: TRBD1 (6 bases). Germline V lookup: CDR1 KGHDR, CDR2 SFDVKD. This CDR3 has 14 residues. The V end was cut by 1 base, the J end by 10 bases, with 13 bases between. The CDR3 DNA is TGTGCCACCAGTGATTTACGAACAGGGTACGAGCAGTTCTTC. This codes for CATSDLRTGYEQFF.